This is a list of T cell receptor beta chains from one sample in a study of cytomegalovirus exposure and HLA in healthy donors. TCRdb keeps only in-frame clones here, not all; method: immunoSEQ multiplex PCR. Among more than 65,000 clones listed, around 82% were seen once. Sequencing was carried out using PBMCs. The receptor source for this set is a man aged 18 to 30 in good health and CMV-seronegative. Each CDR3 is given with its conserved first and last residue. A D gene is named only where the DNA matches it firmly. Clone size is shown for a subset of rows, as once, few, many or a class of expanded clone.

TRBD2 TRBJ2-2 NA TRBV6-6 CASSPGTRYTGELFF TGTGCCAGCAGCCCCGGGACTAGGTACACCGGGGAGCTGTTTTTT
TRBD1 TRBJ1-5 NA TRBV27 CASSFRGPQPGQPQHF TGTGCCAGCAGTTTCAGGGGGCCCCAACCGGGACAGCCCCAGCATTTT
TRBD2 TRBJ2-7 NA TRBV6-4 CASSEPRLAGTGRYF TGTGCCAGCAGTGAGCCGAGACTAGCGGGAACCGGTCGGTACTTC
TRBD1 TRBJ1-1 NA TRBV15 CATQAGTGVWEAFF TGTGCCACCCAAGCCGGGACAGGGGTTTGGGAAGCTTTCTTT
NA TRBJ2-7 NA TRBV15 CATGGNYEQYF TGTGCCACCGGCGGCAACTACGAGCAGTACTTC
TRBD1 TRBJ1-5 NA TRBV18 CASSRGAQGALQPQHF TGTGCCAGCTCTCGGGGGGCTCAGGGGGCTCTTCAGCCCCAGCATTTT
TRBD2 TRBJ2-1 NA TRBV7-9 CASTPGLVRSNEQFF TGTGCCAGCACCCCAGGACTAGTCCGGAGCAATGAGCAGTTCTTC
NA TRBJ2-1 few TRBV28 CASRLGYNEQFF TGTGCCAGCAGGCTAGGATACAATGAGCAGTTCTTC
TRBD2 TRBJ2-3 NA TRBV28 CASSFGTSGKSTDTQYF TGTGCCAGCAGTTTCGGGACTAGCGGAAAGAGCACAGATACGCAGTATTTT
NA TRBJ2-2 NA TRBV28 CASSQRGHTLNTGELFF TGTGCCAGCAGCCAGCGGGGACACACGTTAAACACCGGGGAGCTGTTTTTT
TRBD2 TRBJ2-1 NA TRBV7-2 CASSLGTSGRRYRNEQFF TGTGCCAGCAGCTTAGGGACTAGCGGGAGAAGGTATCGGAATGAGCAGTTCTTC
TRBD1 TRBJ1-1 NA TRBV19 CASSIDRDRGSKAEAFF TGTGCCAGTAGTATAGATAGGGACAGGGGGAGTAAGGCTGAAGCTTTCTTT
TRBD1 TRBJ1-3 NA TRBV6-4 CASSEAPGGLPGNTIYF TGTGCCAGCAGTGAGGCTCCAGGGGGACTTCCTGGAAACACCATATATTTT
TRBD1 TRBJ2-7 NA TRBV15 CATSRGDRVMSYEQYF TGTGCCACCAGCAGAGGGGACAGGGTGATGTCCTACGAGCAGTACTTC
NA TRBJ1-1 few TRBV6-1 CATLGGGGTEAFF TGTGCCACCCTGGGCGGAGGAGGCACTGAAGCTTTCTTT
NA TRBJ1-5 NA TRBV6-6 CASSPGGWDQPQHF TGTGCCAGCAGTCCTGGGGGCTGGGATCAGCCCCAGCATTTT
TRBD2 TRBJ2-1 NA TRBV6-4 CASSDSLAGDGEQFF TGTGCCAGCAGTGACTCACTAGCGGGAGATGGTGAGCAGTTCTTC
NA TRBJ1-4 NA TRBV4-3 CASSPSLWGVDEKLFF TGCGCCAGCAGCCCAAGTTTATGGGGAGTGGATGAAAAACTGTTTTTT